This T cell receptor beta chain was sequenced for a study of control samples from healthy donors and cancer patients. Here immunoSEQ multiplex PCR was the method, and the copy in TCRdb shows in-frame clones only, minus some. Found here are roughly 170,000 clones, around 92% of them singletons; the top ten hold 2%. CDR1 SGHVS and CDR2 FNYEAQ come from the germline V gene. The V and J ends lost 4 bases and 1 base respectively, with 20 bases between them. The CDR3 is 17 residues long. This clone was observed a few times. Material: blood. The sequence was obtained from a woman in her 40s in good health. The genes are TRBV7-6 and TRBJ2-7; D might be TRBD2 (6 bases). CDR3 loop: CASSSAGSKTYSYEQYF. In nucleotides, the CDR3 is TGTGCCAGCAGCTCAGCGGGTTCGAAGACATATTCCTACGAGCAGTACTTC.